This T cell receptor (beta chain) was documented in a study of identical twins. The study, taken as a whole, reports: It was cross-sectional statistical analysis, not following the same donors, that the conclusions relied on.

Healthy Caucasians alone served as donors. TCRdb reanalysed the 5' RACE reads using MiXCR and keeps one entry per CDR3 protein. The data show about 570,000 distinct CDR3 sequences, just under 10% seen once. To note about this clonotype: Its specificity is unknown.

This sample was shared with a second study, whose subject was yellow fever vaccine responses in identical twins. That work adds: Each twin's T cell response to the vaccine was reported to look partly convergent and partly personalized.

The sample was PBMCs. The clonotype was recovered from a woman in her late teens or twenties in good health.

The chain's CDR3 is CSATTWDRWTVSTDTQYF. The CDR3 bases are TGCAGTGCTACCACGTGGGATCGGTGGACAGTCAGCACAGATACGCAGTATTTT. The chain is built from TRBV20-1 and TRBJ2-3, with D perhaps matching TRBD1 (6 bases). The CDR3 is 18 residues long. Germline V gene data show CDR1 as DFQATT and CDR2 as SNEGSKA (reference sequence). Trimming took off 4 bases at V and 0 bases at J, with 23 bases between the two ends.